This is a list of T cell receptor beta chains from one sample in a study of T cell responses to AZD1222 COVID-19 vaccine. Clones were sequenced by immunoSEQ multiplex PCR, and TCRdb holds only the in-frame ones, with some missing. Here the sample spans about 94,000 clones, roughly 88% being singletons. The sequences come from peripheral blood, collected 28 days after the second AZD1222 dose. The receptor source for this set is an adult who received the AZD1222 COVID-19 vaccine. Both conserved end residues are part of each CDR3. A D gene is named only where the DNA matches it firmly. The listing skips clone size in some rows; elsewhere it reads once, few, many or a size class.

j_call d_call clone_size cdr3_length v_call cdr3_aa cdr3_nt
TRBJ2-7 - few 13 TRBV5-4 CASSLAQDYEQYF TGTGCCAGCAGCTTGGCACAAGACTACGAGCAGTACTTC
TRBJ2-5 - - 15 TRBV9 CASSGDRGSQETQYF TGTGCCAGCAGCGGAGACCGGGGCTCTCAAGAGACCCAGTACTTC
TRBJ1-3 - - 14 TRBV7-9 CASSFRTEGNTIYF TGTGCCAGCAGCTTTAGGACCGAAGGAAACACCATATATTTT
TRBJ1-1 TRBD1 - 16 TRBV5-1 CASSTDRGVVDTEAFF TGCGCCAGCAGTACCGACAGGGGAGTTGTCGACACTGAAGCTTTCTTT
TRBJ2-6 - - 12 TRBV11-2 CASSLGANVLTF TGTGCCAGCAGCTTAGGCGCCAACGTCCTGACTTTC
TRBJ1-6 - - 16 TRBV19 CASSIDLRRNNSPLHF TGTGCCAGTAGTATAGATCTGCGGAGAAATAATTCACCCCTCCACTTT
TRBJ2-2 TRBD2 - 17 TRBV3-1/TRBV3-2 CASSRLADTITTGELFF TGTGCCAGCAGCCGACTAGCGGATACTATTACCACCGGGGAGCTGTTTTTT
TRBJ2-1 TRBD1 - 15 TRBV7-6 CASSNEPDRGDEQFF TGTGCCAGCAGCAACGAACCCGACAGGGGGGATGAGCAGTTCTTC
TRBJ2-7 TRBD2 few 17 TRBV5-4 CASSLGLAGALGREQYF TGTGCCAGCAGCCTAGGACTAGCGGGAGCCCTAGGGAGAGAGCAGTACTTC
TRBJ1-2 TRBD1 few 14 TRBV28 CASSLLQGLDGYTF TGTGCCAGCAGTTTACTACAGGGGTTGGATGGCTACACCTTC
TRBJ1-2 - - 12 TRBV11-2 CASTVGGLGYTF TGTGCCAGCACCGTAGGGGGGCTCGGCTACACCTTC
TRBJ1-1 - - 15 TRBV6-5 CASSTLDGGDTEAFF TGTGCCAGCAGTACCCTGGACGGTGGAGACACTGAAGCTTTCTTT
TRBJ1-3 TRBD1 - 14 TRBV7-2 CASSRDSSGNTIYF TGTGCCAGCAGCCGGGACAGTTCTGGAAACACCATATATTTT
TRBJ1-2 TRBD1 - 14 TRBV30 CAWSPTGGNYGYTF TGTGCCTGGAGTCCCACAGGGGGGAACTATGGCTACACCTTC
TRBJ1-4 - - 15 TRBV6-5 CASRGSGGRNEKLFF TGTGCCAGCAGGGGGAGTGGGGGGCGAAACGAAAAACTGTTTTTT